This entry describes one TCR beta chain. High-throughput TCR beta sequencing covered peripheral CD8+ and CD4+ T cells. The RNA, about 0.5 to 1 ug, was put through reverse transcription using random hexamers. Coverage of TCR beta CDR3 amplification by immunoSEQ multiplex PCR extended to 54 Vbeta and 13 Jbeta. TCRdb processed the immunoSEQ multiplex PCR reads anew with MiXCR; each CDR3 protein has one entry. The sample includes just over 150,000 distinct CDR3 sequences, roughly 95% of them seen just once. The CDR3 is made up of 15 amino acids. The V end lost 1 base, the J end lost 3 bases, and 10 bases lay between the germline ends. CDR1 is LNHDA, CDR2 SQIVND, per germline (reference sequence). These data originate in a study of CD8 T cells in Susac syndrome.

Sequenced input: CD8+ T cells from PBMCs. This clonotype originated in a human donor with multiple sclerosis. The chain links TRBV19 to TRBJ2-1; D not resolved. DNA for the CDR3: TGTGCCAGTAGTATAGCGGATCCTAACTACAATGAGCAGTTCTTC. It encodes CASSIADPNYNEQFF.